The 31 T cell receptor beta chains below come from one sample, sequenced in a study of blood T cell repertoires in COVID-19. Measured with immunoSEQ multiplex PCR; TCRdb has only the in-frame clones, and not every one. The table lists some 200,000 clones, 75% to 90% of them singletons. Material: peripheral blood. All receptors come from a woman aged 40 to 49 with acute or convalescent COVID-19.

The chain combines TRBV5-4 with TRBJ2-7; TRBD1 matches at 7 bases. The trim removed 4 bases at V and 4 bases at J, leaving 11 bases unmatched. The CDR3 spans 15 residues. Germline CDR1 reads SGHNT; CDR2 reads YYREEE (reference sequence). The CDR3 nucleotides read TGTGCCAGCAGCCTCCTGACAGGGCTCCCTTACGAGCAGTACTTC. Its protein is CASSLLTGLPYEQYF. Full variable domain (outside the CDR3, taken from reference TRBV5-4 and TRBJ2-7): ETGVTQSPTHLIKTRGQQVTLRCSSQSGHNTVSWYQQALGQGPQFIFQYYREEENGRGNFPPRFSGLQFPNYSSELNVNALELDDSALYLCASSLLTGLPYEQYFGPGTRLTVT.

This clone was observed a single time. The chain employs TRBV5-4 and TRBJ2-5; TRBD2 agrees at 7 bases. The CDR3 consists of 15 residues. Losses at the gene ends were 4 bases for V and 5 bases for J; bases not matched to a gene: 11. The germline CDR1 and CDR2 sequences are SGHNT and YYREEE (reference sequence). CDR3 protein: CASSPGGAGGETQYF. CDR3 nucleotide sequence: TGTGCCAGCAGCCCCGGGGGTGCCGGGGGGGAGACCCAGTACTTC.

This clone was observed a handful of times. The rearrangement joins TRBV7-6 to TRBJ2-3; 9 nucleotides agree with TRBD2. Germline values: CDR1 SGHVS, CDR2 FNYEAQ. The CDR3 runs to 16 residues. The ends lost 2 bases at V and 2 bases at J; junction bases unmatched: 5. The CDR3 DNA is TGTGCCAGCAGCTTATGGGCTAGCGGGGCCACAGATACGCAGTATTTT. As protein: CASSLWASGATDTQYF.

V gene TRBV30 combines with J gene TRBJ1-1, with D tentatively TRBD1 (6 bases). Per the germline V gene, CDR1 is GTSNPN and CDR2 is SVGIG (reference sequence). The length of the CDR3 is 14 residues. Trimming cost V 3 bases and J 4 bases, with 15 bases left between them. The DNA for the CDR3 is TGTGCCTGGAGCCGGGGGGCTGTGTTCACTGAAGCTTTCTTT. It specifies CAWSRGAVFTEAFF.

This rearrangement joins TRBV16 to TRBJ1-2; the D gene is possibly TRBD1 (5 bases). CDR1 and CDR2 (germline): KGHSY, FQNENV. This CDR3 spans 14 amino acids. V lost 0 bases and J lost 7, with 12 bases in between. This CDR3 is CASSQSSGERGYTF. The CDR3 coding sequence is TGTGCCAGCAGCCAATCATCGGGGGAACGTGGCTACACCTTC.

This clone was detected a few times. V gene TRBV19 combines with J gene TRBJ2-7; 9 nucleotides align to TRBD1. This CDR3 is built from 13 residues. Germline lookup yields CDR1 LNHDA and CDR2 SQIVND (reference sequence). J lost 6 bases, V lost 6 bases, and 6 bases had no gene match. CDR3 sequence: CASSRDRDSEQYF. The CDR3 DNA sequence: TGTGCCAGTAGCCGGGACAGGGACTCCGAGCAGTACTTC.

The J gene is TRBJ1-4, the V gene TRBV7-8; D might be TRBD1 (6 bases). The CDR3 is 15 residues long. Germline V CDR1 and CDR2: SGHVS, FQNEAQ. The ends were cut back, 0 bases at V and 7 bases at J, with 12 bases in the middle. The CDR3 bases are TGTGCCAGCAGCTTAGCGCAGGGGTTCGTTGAAAAACTGTTTTTT. Protein sequence: CASSLAQGFVEKLFF.

This chain connects TRBV2 to TRBJ2-5; 8 bases fit TRBD2. Germline CDR1 is SNHLY and CDR2 is FYNNEI. V was pared by 10 bases and J by 3 bases, with 7 bases of the junction left unmatched. The CDR3 spans 13 residues. DNA for the CDR3: TGTGCCACCATACGACTAGCGAAAGAGACCCAGTACTTC. Amino acids: CATIRLAKETQYF.

The chain combines TRBV7-8 with TRBJ2-7, with 12 bases lining up with TRBD2. V gave up 5 bases and J gave up 5 bases; unmatched junction bases: 4. CDR1 SGHVS and CDR2 FQNEAQ come from the germline V gene. The CDR3 has 14 residues. The CDR3 is CASSVGTSGHEQYF. DNA for the CDR3: TGTGCCAGCAGCGTAGGGACTAGCGGGCACGAGCAGTACTTC.

This chain joins TRBV28 and TRBJ1-4, with D maybe TRBD1 (5 bases). With 0 bases removed from V and 8 bases from J, the gap between germline ends came to 16 bases. The CDR3 sequence is 16 residues long. The germline V gene has CDR1 MDHEN and CDR2 SYDVKM. DNA of the CDR3: TGTGCCAGCAGTTTATGGGTGGGCCCCCAGGGAGAAAAACTGTTTTTT. This translates into CASSLWVGPQGEKLFF.

V gene TRBV15 combines with J gene TRBJ2-1; 13 bases line up with TRBD2. Germline lookup yields CDR1 LNHNV and CDR2 YYDKDF (reference sequence). This CDR3 region has 15 residues. The V and J ends lost 4 bases and 4 bases, in that order; junction bases with no gene match: 1. The CDR3 region has the DNA TGTGCCACCAGCAAACTAGCGGGGGGGTACAATGAGCAGTTCTTC. Its translation is CATSKLAGGYNEQFF.

The sample holds a few counts of this clone. The J gene is TRBJ1-3, the V gene TRBV9; D is unclear. V lost 4 bases to trimming and J lost 1 base, with 15 bases between them. The CDR3 totals 16 residues. Germline assignment: CDR1 SGDLS and CDR2 YYNGEE. The CDR3 is CASSLEGGLSGNTIYF. DNA of the CDR3: TGTGCCAGCAGCCTAGAAGGCGGGTTATCTGGAAACACCATATATTTT.

The chain employs TRBV29-1 and TRBJ1-5; D unresolved. Germline loops: CDR1 SQVTM, CDR2 ANQGSEA. Trimming pared 5 bases from V and 0 bases from J, leaving 8 bases between. The CDR3 contains 13 residues. The CDR3 DNA follows: TGCAGCGTTCCTCCTTATAGCAATCAGCCCCAGCATTTT. Its translation is CSVPPYSNQPQHF.

J is TRBJ1-2 and V is TRBV11-3; D may be TRBD1 (6 bases). Per germline, CDR1 SGHNT and CDR2 YENEEA. Trimming took off 5 bases at V and 1 base at J, with 17 bases between the two ends. CDR3 size: 16 residues. CDR3 DNA: TGTGCCAGCAGCCGTATTACTTGGGGGCTTAACTATGGCTACACCTTC. It is translated as CASSRITWGLNYGYTF. The variable domain in full, completed from reference TRBV11-3 and TRBJ1-2, reads EAGVVQSPRYKIIEKKQPVAFWCNPISGHNTLYWYLQNLGQGPELLIRYENEEAVDDSQLPKDRFSAERLKGVDSTLKIQPAELGDSAVYLCASSRITWGLNYGYTFGSGTRLTVV.

This chain links TRBV19 with TRBJ1-2, with D possibly being TRBD1 (6 bases). The length of the CDR3 is 14 residues. V lost 3 bases, J lost 5 bases, and 13 bases lay in between. Germline values: CDR1 LNHDA, CDR2 SQIVND (reference sequence). The CDR3 spells CASSIKQGYYGYTF. The CDR3 bases are TGTGCCAGTAGTATTAAACAGGGATATTATGGCTACACCTTC.

J is TRBJ1-5 and V is TRBV28; D is perhaps TRBD1 (6 bases). This CDR3 has 16 amino acids. Trimming removed 4 bases at V and 4 bases at J, with 17 bases between. Germline V gene lookup returns CDR1 MDHEN and CDR2 SYDVKM. The CDR3 DNA sequence: TGTGCCAGCAGTTCCCCCCAAACAGGGTGGAATCAGCCCCAGCATTTT. This encodes CASSSPQTGWNQPQHF. Based on the CDR3 plus reference TRBV28 and TRBJ1-5, the full variable domain is DVKVTQSSRYLVKRTGEKVFLECVQDMDHENMFWYRQDPGLGLRLIYFSYDVKMKEKGDIPEGYSVSREKKERFSLILESASTNQTSMYLCASSSPQTGWNQPQHFGDGTRLSIL.

This chain joins TRBV5-1 and TRBJ1-3; 8 nucleotides match TRBD1. This CDR3 has 14 residues. Trimming cost V 4 bases and J 4 bases; bases outside gene matches: 4. CDR1 is SGHRS and CDR2 is YFSETQ in the germline V gene. CDR3 DNA sequence: TGCGCCAGCAGCATGGGACAGGCGGGAAACACCATATATTTT. This codes for CASSMGQAGNTIYF.

The chain uses TRBV28 and TRBJ1-4; D possibly corresponds to TRBD1 (5 bases). The CDR3 is 14 residues long. From germline, CDR1 is MDHEN and CDR2 SYDVKM. V lost 5 bases to trimming and J lost 7 bases, with 14 bases between them. As DNA, the CDR3 is TGTGCCAGCAGTCTCTCACCGGGACTTGAAAAACTGTTTTTT. The encoded protein is CASSLSPGLEKLFF.

This clone has more than one count but fewer than ten. The chain carries TRBV5-5 and TRBJ2-7; TRBD1 matches at 10 bases. Trimming took 4 bases from V and 3 from J; bases not matched to a gene: 7. Germline-derived CDR1 and CDR2 are SGHKS and YYEKEE (reference sequence). This CDR3 has 15 residues. The CDR3 sequence: CASSPPGQGFYEQYF. DNA of the CDR3: TGTGCCAGCAGCCCCCCGGGACAGGGGTTCTACGAGCAGTACTTC.

The chain recombines TRBV28 with TRBJ2-5, with a possible D match to TRBD1 (6 bases). This CDR3 region has 15 residues. Trimming took 2 bases from V and 5 from J, leaving 15 bases between them. Germline loops: CDR1 MDHEN, CDR2 SYDVKM. The CDR3 region has the DNA TGTGCCAGCAGTTTACTACAGGGTAGCGTGGAGACCCAGTACTTC. It yields the protein CASSLLQGSVETQYF.

The chain recombines TRBV2 with TRBJ2-3, with TRBD1 identical over 9 bases. Germline CDR1 is SNHLY and CDR2 is FYNNEI. CDR3 size: 14 residues. V shed 6 bases and J 1 base; nucleotides not matched to a gene: 2. CDR3 in amino acids: CASRGTGRTDTQYF. CDR3 sequence (DNA): TGTGCCAGCAGGGGGACAGGGCGCACAGATACGCAGTATTTT. Full variable domain (remainder filled in from reference TRBV2 and TRBJ2-3): EPEVTQTPSHQVTQMGQEVILRCVPISNHLYFYWYRQILGQKVEFLVSFYNNEISEKSEIFDDQFSVERPDGSNFTLKIRSTKLEDSAMYFCASRGTGRTDTQYFGPGTRLTVL.

The chain is built from TRBV10-3 and TRBJ2-5, with D perhaps TRBD1 or TRBD2 (7 bases each). Looked up from germline, CDR1 is ENHRY and CDR2 is SYGVKD. V lost 6 bases to trimming and J lost 5 bases, with 16 bases between them. The CDR3 totals 14 residues. The CDR3 region has the DNA TGTGCCATCAGGGAGACAGGGAGGGTGGAGACCCAGTACTTC. Translating gives CAIRETGRVETQYF.

This chain uses TRBV5-1 with TRBJ1-5, with TRBD1 as a possible D gene (6 bases). This CDR3 is 15 amino acids long. The V and J ends lost 0 bases and 9 bases respectively, with 16 bases between them. Germline values: CDR1 SGHRS, CDR2 YFSETQ. CDR3 sequence reads: CASSLGGQGPSPQHF. DNA for the CDR3: TGCGCCAGCAGCTTGGGGGGGCAGGGTCCGTCGCCCCAGCATTTT.

The chain couples TRBV29-1 to TRBJ1-5, with D possibly matching TRBD1 (5 bases). The germline CDR1 and CDR2 sequences are SQVTM and ANQGSEA. This CDR3 is 12 amino acids long. V shed 6 bases and J shed 3 bases, with 9 bases lying between them. Written as DNA, the CDR3 is TGCAGCGTCCAAGGGGACAATCAGCCCCAGCATTTT. Its translation: CSVQGDNQPQHF.

The chain employs TRBV30 and TRBJ2-3; D is perhaps TRBD2 (5 bases). The CDR3 runs 12 residues. Germline lookup yields CDR1 GTSNPN and CDR2 SVGIG (reference sequence). The germline V and J ends were trimmed by 3 bases and 7 bases, with 11 bases remaining between them. The CDR3 protein is CAWSADGNTQYF. CDR3 sequence (DNA): TGTGCCTGGAGCGCGGACGGGAATACGCAGTATTTT.

V and J are TRBV7-6 and TRBJ2-3; 10 nucleotides agree with TRBD2. CDR3 size: 16 residues. Germline V gives CDR1 SGHVS, CDR2 FNYEAQ. V gave up 1 base and J gave up 5 bases; unmatched junction bases: 6. The CDR3 sequence: CASSLESGGVGDTQYF. In DNA form, the CDR3 reads TGTGCCAGCAGCTTAGAAAGCGGGGGGGTCGGAGATACGCAGTATTTT. Based on the CDR3 plus reference TRBV7-6 and TRBJ2-3, the full variable domain is GAGVSQSPRYKVTKRGQDVALRCDPISGHVSLYWYRQALGQGPEFLTYFNYEAQQDKSGLPNDRFSAERPEGSISTLTIQRTEQRDSAMYRCASSLESGGVGDTQYFGPGTRLTVL.

V usage is TRBV6-5 and J usage is TRBJ2-1; TRBD2 is a possible D gene (5 bases). There are 15 residues in the CDR3. CDR1 is MNHEY and CDR2 is SVGAGI in the germline V gene. Trimming removed 5 bases from V and 4 bases from J, with 15 bases in between. The chain's CDR3 is CASSLATQLYNEQFF. The DNA for the CDR3 is TGTGCCAGCAGTCTAGCAACCCAACTTTACAATGAGCAGTTCTTC.

The chain recombines TRBV2 with TRBJ2-5; no clear D gene. Between the trimmed V and J ends, which lost 8 bases and 2 bases, there was a span of 9 bases. The CDR3 covers 12 residues. The germline CDR1 and CDR2 sequences are SNHLY and FYNNEI. Written as DNA, the CDR3 is TGTGCCAGCTCGATTCGGCAAGAGACCCAGTACTTC. This gives the protein CASSIRQETQYF.

V gene TRBV5-4 combines with J gene TRBJ1-2, with 9 bases that match TRBD1. Germline-derived CDR1 and CDR2 are SGHNT and YYREEE (reference sequence). V was pared by 4 bases and J by 8 bases, with 9 bases of the junction left unmatched. This CDR3 region has 14 residues. The CDR3 DNA follows: TGTGCCAGCAGCAACCGGGACAGGGATGAGGGCTACACCTTC. Encoded protein: CASSNRDRDEGYTF.

The chain employs TRBV21-1 and TRBJ1-3. TRBV21-1 is termed a pseudogene. The CDR3 has 16 amino acids. CDR3 DNA: TGTGCCAGCAGCAGTAACCAACTAGACTCTGGAAACACCATATATTTT. This translates into CASSSNQLDSGNTIYF.

V usage is TRBV24-1 and J usage is TRBJ1-4; D is perhaps TRBD1 (6 bases). V lost 4 bases and J 10 bases, leaving 15 bases between the germline ends. The length of the CDR3 is 14 residues. Germline V gene sequence: CDR1 KGHDR, CDR2 SFDVKD. CDR3 region: CATSDSGTRGKLFF. For the CDR3, the DNA is TGTGCCACCAGTGACTCCGGGACACGCGGAAAACTGTTTTTT.